These T cell receptor beta chains were read from a single sample in a study of blood T cell repertoires in COVID-19. The protocol was immunoSEQ multiplex PCR, while the TCRdb copy is restricted to in-frame clones and leaves out a portion. The sample holds almost 400,000 clones, around 89% seen once. The material sequenced was PBMCs or T cells enriched from blood (not recorded which). The origin of the receptors is a woman in her 30s with acute COVID-19. Each CDR3 is given with its conserved first and last residue. The D gene is left open where the match is weak. Clone size is shown for a subset of rows, as once, few, many or a class of expanded clone.

CDR3aa: CSARGGLEAFF; CDR3nt: TGCAGTGCTAGGGGAGGCTTAGAAGCTTTCTTT; abundance: NA; j_gene: TRBJ1-1; d_gene: NA; v_gene: TRBV20-1
CDR3aa: CAIRLDRGDGYTF; CDR3nt: TGTGCCATCAGGCTAGACAGGGGAGATGGCTACACCTTC; abundance: NA; j_gene: TRBJ1-2; d_gene: TRBD1; v_gene: TRBV10-3
CDR3aa: CASSPGGRPYSGNTIYF; CDR3nt: TGTGCCAGCAGTCCGGGGGGACGGCCGTACTCTGGAAACACCATATATTTT; abundance: NA; j_gene: TRBJ1-3; d_gene: NA; v_gene: TRBV27
CDR3aa: CASSVEEGLNYGYTF; CDR3nt: TGTGCCAGCAGCGTAGAGGAGGGGTTAAACTATGGCTACACCTTC; abundance: few; j_gene: TRBJ1-2; d_gene: NA; v_gene: TRBV9
CDR3aa: CASSLVVQDLLAQRTNEKLFF; CDR3nt: TGCGCCAGCAGCTTGGTGGTGCAAGACCTGCTCGCGCAGCGAACTAATGAAAAACTGTTTTTT; abundance: NA; j_gene: TRBJ1-4; d_gene: NA; v_gene: TRBV5-1
CDR3aa: CASSPGAVAQYF; CDR3nt: TGTGCCAGCAGTCCAGGGGCAGTAGCGCAGTATTTT; abundance: NA; j_gene: TRBJ2-3; d_gene: NA; v_gene: TRBV11-2
CDR3aa: CASGLVPYRGENEKLFF; CDR3nt: TGTGCTAGTGGTTTGGTCCCTTACAGGGGGGAAAATGAAAAACTGTTTTTT; abundance: NA; j_gene: TRBJ1-4; d_gene: TRBD1; v_gene: TRBV12-5
CDR3aa: CASSQTGTGSSYNSPLHF; CDR3nt: TGTGCCAGCAGCCAGACTGGGACAGGCAGCTCCTATAATTCACCCCTCCACTTT; abundance: NA; j_gene: TRBJ1-6; d_gene: TRBD1; v_gene: TRBV27
CDR3aa: CASSTNRGLYYGYTF; CDR3nt: TGTGCCAGCAGTACGAACAGGGGGTTATACTATGGCTACACCTTC; abundance: NA; j_gene: TRBJ1-2; d_gene: TRBD1; v_gene: TRBV6-5
CDR3aa: CASRDTGTVVYEQYF; CDR3nt: TGTGCCAGCAGAGATACCGGGACAGTGGTCTACGAGCAGTACTTC; abundance: NA; j_gene: TRBJ2-7; d_gene: TRBD1; v_gene: TRBV28
CDR3aa: CASSPRAGAGNEQFF; CDR3nt: TGTGCCAGCTCACCGAGGGCAGGGGCCGGGAATGAGCAGTTCTTC; abundance: once; j_gene: TRBJ2-1; d_gene: NA; v_gene: TRBV18
CDR3aa: CASSSTDTFYEQYF; CDR3nt: TGTGCCAGCAGCTCCACGGACACTTTCTACGAGCAGTACTTC; abundance: NA; j_gene: TRBJ2-7; d_gene: NA; v_gene: TRBV5-5
CDR3aa: CAWSVLIASGGGDTQYF; CDR3nt: TGTGCCTGGAGTGTTCTAATCGCTAGCGGGGGGGGTGATACGCAGTATTTT; abundance: NA; j_gene: TRBJ2-3; d_gene: TRBD2; v_gene: TRBV30
CDR3aa: CASSHDRGSNSPLHF; CDR3nt: TGTGCCAGCAGCCACGACAGGGGATCTAATTCACCCCTCCACTTT; abundance: NA; j_gene: TRBJ1-6; d_gene: TRBD1; v_gene: TRBV3-1/TRBV3-2
CDR3aa: CASSEETGGTYEQYF; CDR3nt: TGCGCCAGCAGTGAGGAAACAGGGGGGACCTACGAGCAGTACTTC; abundance: NA; j_gene: TRBJ2-7; d_gene: TRBD1; v_gene: TRBV10-1
CDR3aa: CASSNYGVYNSPLHF; CDR3nt: TGTGCCAGCAGCAACTATGGCGTCTATAATTCACCCCTCCACTTT; abundance: NA; j_gene: TRBJ1-6; d_gene: NA; v_gene: TRBV5-6
CDR3aa: CASSDEWGWMNTEAFF; CDR3nt: TGTGCCAGCAGCGACGAGTGGGGCTGGATGAACACTGAAGCTTTCTTT; abundance: NA; j_gene: TRBJ1-1; d_gene: NA; v_gene: TRBV5-5
CDR3aa: CASSTSPGQMNTEAFF; CDR3nt: TGTGCCAGCAGTACCTCACCGGGACAGATGAACACTGAAGCTTTCTTT; abundance: NA; j_gene: TRBJ1-1; d_gene: TRBD1; v_gene: TRBV27
CDR3aa: CSSSFKAGHNYGYTF; CDR3nt: TGTTCCAGCAGCTTTAAGGCAGGGCATAACTATGGCTACACCTTC; abundance: NA; j_gene: TRBJ1-2; d_gene: NA; v_gene: TRBV12-1
CDR3aa: CASKLAGVRNEQFF; CDR3nt: TGCGCCAGCAAGCTAGCGGGGGTTAGGAATGAGCAGTTCTTC; abundance: NA; j_gene: TRBJ2-1; d_gene: TRBD2; v_gene: TRBV5-1
CDR3aa: CASSLEASTGEQYF; CDR3nt: TGCGCCAGCAGCTTGGAGGCCTCCACGGGAGAGCAGTACTTC; abundance: NA; j_gene: TRBJ2-7; d_gene: NA; v_gene: TRBV5-1
CDR3aa: CASSDRDRGSPLHF; CDR3nt: TGTGCCAGCAGTGACCGGGACAGGGGTTCACCCCTCCACTTT; abundance: NA; j_gene: TRBJ1-6; d_gene: TRBD1; v_gene: TRBV2
CDR3aa: CASSPWGQYYGYTF; CDR3nt: TGTGCCAGCAGCCCGTGGGGGCAGTACTATGGCTACACCTTC; abundance: NA; j_gene: TRBJ1-2; d_gene: NA; v_gene: TRBV5-5
CDR3aa: CASSLASGGPFHEQYF; CDR3nt: TGTGCCAGCAGTTTAGCTAGCGGGGGGCCCTTCCACGAGCAGTACTTC; abundance: NA; j_gene: TRBJ2-7; d_gene: TRBD2; v_gene: TRBV28
CDR3aa: CASSLETGGPWAEAFF; CDR3nt: TGTGCCAGCAGCTTAGAAACAGGGGGTCCGTGGGCTGAAGCTTTCTTT; abundance: NA; j_gene: TRBJ1-1; d_gene: TRBD1; v_gene: TRBV5-6
CDR3aa: CASSYGDRGPFGYTF; CDR3nt: TGTGCCAGCAGCTATGGGGACAGGGGGCCGTTCGGCTACACCTTC; abundance: NA; j_gene: TRBJ1-2; d_gene: TRBD1; v_gene: TRBV7-9
CDR3aa: CASSPPAGELFF; CDR3nt: TGTGCCAGCAGCCCCCCGGCCGGGGAGCTGTTTTTT; abundance: NA; j_gene: TRBJ2-2; d_gene: NA; v_gene: TRBV7-7
CDR3aa: CASSIEGGNSPLHF; CDR3nt: TGTGCCAGTAGTATAGAAGGCGGAAATTCACCCCTCCACTTT; abundance: NA; j_gene: TRBJ1-6; d_gene: NA; v_gene: TRBV19
CDR3aa: CASSTSGSANEKLFF; CDR3nt: TGTGCCAGCAGCACCTCAGGGTCGGCTAATGAAAAACTGTTTTTT; abundance: NA; j_gene: TRBJ1-4; d_gene: NA; v_gene: TRBV7-2
CDR3aa: CASSASLPQDTQYF; CDR3nt: TGTGCCAGCAGCGCATCACTACCCCAGGATACGCAGTATTTT; abundance: NA; j_gene: TRBJ2-3; d_gene: NA; v_gene: TRBV9
CDR3aa: CASSRQGNEKLFF; CDR3nt: TGCGCCAGCAGCAGACAGGGAAATGAAAAACTGTTTTTT; abundance: NA; j_gene: TRBJ1-4; d_gene: TRBD1; v_gene: TRBV5-1
CDR3aa: CASSLARGNTGELFF; CDR3nt: TGTGCCAGCAGCTTGGCCAGGGGGAATACCGGGGAGCTGTTTTTT; abundance: NA; j_gene: TRBJ2-2; d_gene: TRBD1; v_gene: TRBV5-8
CDR3aa: CATSDSGELGQPQHF; CDR3nt: TGTGCCACCAGTGACTCAGGGGAACTAGGTCAGCCCCAGCATTTT; abundance: NA; j_gene: TRBJ1-5; d_gene: NA; v_gene: TRBV24-1
CDR3aa: CASSYRTDLAFF; CDR3nt: TGTGCCAGCAGTTACCGGACAGATCTAGCTTTCTTT; abundance: NA; j_gene: TRBJ1-1; d_gene: NA; v_gene: TRBV6-2/TRBV6-3
CDR3aa: CASSSDRGYYGYTF; CDR3nt: TGTGCCAGCAGTTCTGACAGGGGTTACTATGGCTACACCTTC; abundance: few; j_gene: TRBJ1-2; d_gene: TRBD1; v_gene: TRBV27
CDR3aa: CASLKQGRKAEAFF; CDR3nt: TGTGCCAGCCTAAAACAGGGGAGAAAGGCTGAAGCTTTCTTT; abundance: NA; j_gene: TRBJ1-1; d_gene: TRBD1; v_gene: TRBV7-2
CDR3aa: CASSYSGSGQDGYTF; CDR3nt: TGTGCCAGCAGTTACTCGGGCTCGGGACAGGATGGCTACACCTTC; abundance: NA; j_gene: TRBJ1-2; d_gene: TRBD1; v_gene: TRBV6-5
CDR3aa: CASSGQGSMNTEAFF; CDR3nt: TGTGCCAGCAGCGGACAGGGGAGCATGAACACTGAAGCTTTCTTT; abundance: NA; j_gene: TRBJ1-1; d_gene: TRBD1; v_gene: TRBV9
CDR3aa: CASSDSVDRAAGELFF; CDR3nt: TGTGCCAGCAGTGACTCTGTCGACAGGGCGGCCGGGGAGCTGTTTTTT; abundance: NA; j_gene: TRBJ2-2; d_gene: TRBD1; v_gene: TRBV6-4
CDR3aa: CASSLVGATEAFF; CDR3nt: TGTGCCAGCAGCTTAGTTGGGGCCACTGAAGCTTTCTTT; abundance: NA; j_gene: TRBJ1-1; d_gene: NA; v_gene: TRBV7-2
CDR3aa: CSGGPGQLNYGYTF; CDR3nt: TGCAGCGGCGGGCCGGGACAGCTTAACTATGGCTACACCTTC; abundance: NA; j_gene: TRBJ1-2; d_gene: TRBD1; v_gene: TRBV29-1
CDR3aa: CASSDLRTTTDTQYF; CDR3nt: TGTGCCAGCAGTGACCTCCGGACTACCACAGATACGCAGTATTTT; abundance: NA; j_gene: TRBJ2-3; d_gene: NA; v_gene: TRBV6-1
CDR3aa: CASSQEGGAQPQHF; CDR3nt: TGTGCCAGCAGCCAAGAGGGGGGGGCTCAGCCCCAGCATTTT; abundance: once; j_gene: TRBJ1-5; d_gene: NA; v_gene: TRBV4-2
CDR3aa: CASSLKERGGYTDTQYF; CDR3nt: TGTGCCAGCAGCCTAAAGGAGCGGGGGGGATACACAGATACGCAGTATTTT; abundance: NA; j_gene: TRBJ2-3; d_gene: TRBD2; v_gene: TRBV7-3
CDR3aa: CASSVGQRGWGTGELFF; CDR3nt: TGTGCCAGCAGCGTAGGCCAGCGGGGCTGGGGTACCGGGGAGCTGTTTTTT; abundance: NA; j_gene: TRBJ2-2; d_gene: TRBD2; v_gene: TRBV9
CDR3aa: CASRTTGGANYGYTF; CDR3nt: TGTGCCAGTAGGACGACAGGGGGAGCTAACTATGGCTACACCTTC; abundance: once; j_gene: TRBJ1-2; d_gene: TRBD1; v_gene: TRBV19
CDR3aa: CAWSISQGGYGYTF; CDR3nt: TGTGCCTGGAGTATCTCGCAGGGAGGGTATGGCTACACCTTC; abundance: NA; j_gene: TRBJ1-2; d_gene: NA; v_gene: TRBV30
CDR3aa: CASSLTGLTQETQYF; CDR3nt: TGTGCCAGCAGCTTAACAGGTCTGACCCAAGAGACCCAGTACTTC; abundance: NA; j_gene: TRBJ2-5; d_gene: NA; v_gene: TRBV13
CDR3aa: CASSLSFGGGYEQYF; CDR3nt: TGTGCCAGCAGCTTAAGTTTTGGGGGGGGCTACGAGCAGTACTTC; abundance: NA; j_gene: TRBJ2-7; d_gene: TRBD2; v_gene: TRBV7-8
CDR3aa: CASSPYLDRGHGYTF; CDR3nt: TGTGCCAGCAGCCCTTACCTCGACAGGGGGCACGGCTACACCTTC; abundance: NA; j_gene: TRBJ1-2; d_gene: TRBD1; v_gene: TRBV7-9
CDR3aa: CASSWDGSYEQYF; CDR3nt: TGCGCCAGCAGCTGGGACGGGAGCTACGAGCAGTACTTC; abundance: NA; j_gene: TRBJ2-7; d_gene: NA; v_gene: TRBV5-1
CDR3aa: CASSEHAGVEGNTIYF; CDR3nt: TGTGCCAGCAGTGAACATGCCGGGGTAGAGGGAAACACCATATATTTT; abundance: once; j_gene: TRBJ1-3; d_gene: NA; v_gene: TRBV6-1
CDR3aa: CASSQGQGPGEQYF; CDR3nt: TGTGCCAGCAGCCAAGGTCAGGGGCCGGGCGAGCAGTACTTC; abundance: NA; j_gene: TRBJ2-7; d_gene: NA; v_gene: TRBV3-1/TRBV3-2
CDR3aa: CATREQGPAGEAFF; CDR3nt: TGTGCCACCAGAGAACAGGGTCCCGCGGGGGAGGCTTTCTTT; abundance: NA; j_gene: TRBJ1-1; d_gene: NA; v_gene: TRBV24-1
CDR3aa: CANQEQGASYEQYF; CDR3nt: TGTGCTAACCAAGAACAGGGGGCCTCCTACGAGCAGTACTTC; abundance: NA; j_gene: TRBJ2-7; d_gene: TRBD1; v_gene: TRBV2
CDR3aa: CSVGTGEAFF; CDR3nt: TGCAGCGTTGGAACAGGCGAAGCTTTCTTT; abundance: NA; j_gene: TRBJ1-1; d_gene: NA; v_gene: TRBV29-1
CDR3aa: CASSWNGGSQYF; CDR3nt: TGTGCCAGCAGTTGGAACGGGGGTTCCCAGTACTTC; abundance: NA; j_gene: TRBJ2-5; d_gene: NA; v_gene: TRBV6-2/TRBV6-3